This paragraph covers one TCR beta chain sequence. This clonotype was detected a few times. Its antigen is not yet known. No clone much larger than this one lies a single base away; base qualities are absent. Library construction relied on 5' RACE. This sample was sequenced with a NextSeq 500. Unique molecular identifiers were attached to individual cDNA molecules in the TCR library protocol so that sequencing error and PCR bias could be corrected. Both TCR alpha and beta chains were sequenced, and tight co-correlation was observed between alpha and beta sequence abundances in each sample. In the paper's pipeline: Decombinator V4 was used to annotate TCR sequences for V gene, J gene and CDR3. Expanded TCRs were defined as changing significantly between any two time points under a Poisson model with p below 0.0001. TCR abundances were normalised to the total number of TCRs sequenced in each sample and reported as counts per million. MAIT TCRs were defined by TRAV1-2 paired with TRAJ12, TRAJ20 or TRAJ33, and iNKT TCRs by TRAV10 paired with TRAJ18. VDJdb, accessed 1 November 2021, was searched for CMV, EBV and SARS-CoV-2 annotated TCRs, with TCRs annotated for multiple antigens excluded. In-frame beta chains were kept once TCRdb had trimmed the public reads at Q25 with fastp and called clones with MiXCR. Each CDR3 protein appears once, grouped with its most common genes and DNA. The V and J calls follow TCRdb's processing rather than the paper's. The sample data list about 97,000 distinct CDR3 sequences, and approximately 11% of these were observed just once. Approximately 4.5% of the sample comes from the top ten.

This record comes from a study of early T cells in non-severe SARS-CoV-2 infection (dated by TCRdb to about 2021). With regard to the full study: TCR sequencing used bulk RNA from unsorted whole blood, so alpha and beta chains could not be paired. On the study overall, not on this receptor specifically: VDJdb matching was skewed toward anti-spike CD8 responses, so virus-specific expansions were likely underestimated and private and CD4 specificities were missed.

For CDR1 and CDR2, the germline V gene (reference sequence) lists SEHNR and FQNEAQ. The CDR3 measures 13 amino acids from cysteine to phenylalanine. The entry retains the CDR3 DNA only, 39 bases that are in frame from base 1. Trimming at the junction amounts to 4 bases on V and 4 bases on J, and the germline ends lie 11 bases apart. The study was a case-control design nested within a healthcare worker cohort in London, UK, with weekly nasopharyngeal swab PCR tests and blood sampling. Healthcare workers were recruited between 23 and 31 March 2020, during the week of the UK lockdown, and were followed weekly for up to roughly 15 weeks.

The source of this sequence is an adult who was a healthcare worker with PCR-confirmed SARS-CoV-2 infection or an uninfected control (not recorded which). The chain was built from TRBV7-9 and TRBJ2-7; the D gene is perhaps TRBD2, from 5 matching bases. Material: whole blood, obtained at baseline. The CDR3 in this case is CASSSPEGYEQYF. Here is the DNA: TGTGCCAGCAGCTCCCCCGAGGGTTACGAGCAGTACTTC.